The 20 T cell receptor beta chains listed next were all sequenced from one sample in a study of T cell responses to AZD1222 COVID-19 vaccine. Profiled with immunoSEQ multiplex PCR; TCRdb holds only in-frame clones, not every one. The sample gives some 130,000 clones, around 90% of which show up once; 15% to 20% is in the top ten. Source: peripheral blood, taken on day 0 of MenACWY control vaccination. These TCRs come from an adult in good health.

As regards this clone: One junction end disagrees with the germline gene, perhaps due to a read error. CDR3 in amino acids: CASSQSLSGETGVNVLTF. The DNA of the CDR3 is TGTGCCAGCAGCCAGTCCCTGTCAGGGGAAACTGGGGTCAACGTCCTGACTTTC. The chain is built from TRBV3-1 (or the pseudogene TRBV3-2) and TRBJ2-6; weak D call: TRBD1 (6 bases). Germline V gene lookup returns CDR1 LGHDT and CDR2 YNNKEL (reference sequence). There are 18 residues in the CDR3.

A few counts support this clone. The chain joins TRBV24-1 to TRBJ2-1, with 7 bases fitting TRBD2. The CDR3 totals 16 residues. Germline-derived CDR1 and CDR2 are KGHDR and SFDVKD. V gave up 0 bases and J gave up 1 base; unmatched junction bases: 2. CDR3 sequence: CATSDLGGVSYNEQFF. The CDR3 nucleotides read TGTGCCACCAGTGATTTGGGGGGGGTGTCCTACAATGAGCAGTTCTTC.

The V call is TRBV9, the J call TRBJ1-4; D call uncertain. CDR1 and CDR2 from the germline V gene are SGDLS and YYNGEE. CDR3 length equals 17 residues. Deletions cut 4 bases from V and 4 bases from J, with 20 bases between. The CDR3 nucleotides read TGTGCCAGCAGCCCAAAAAGCGTGGCAAATTTTAATGAAAAACTGTTTTTT. It codes for CASSPKSVANFNEKLFF.

This chain joins TRBV10-3 and TRBJ2-5; no firm D call. The V end was cut by 2 bases, the J end by 3 bases, with 4 bases between. Germline assignment: CDR1 ENHRY and CDR2 SYGVKD. This CDR3 is built from 12 residues. This chain's CDR3 is CAISETEETQYF. CDR3 nucleotides: TGTGCCATCAGTGAGACGGAAGAGACCCAGTACTTC.

The V call is TRBV30, the J call TRBJ1-2; 7 nucleotides align to TRBD1. Trimming at V came to 2 bases and at J to 8 bases, leaving 5 bases not matched to a gene. The germline V gene has CDR1 GTSNPN and CDR2 SVGIG (reference sequence). The CDR3 sequence is 12 residues long. CDR3 in DNA: TGTGCCTGGAGTCCGGGACAGTGGGGCTACACCTTC. This encodes CAWSPGQWGYTF.

The chain is built from TRBV29-1 and TRBJ2-2; TRBD2 aligns across 13 bases. Looked up from germline, CDR1 is SQVTM and CDR2 is ANQGSEA. Trimming cost V 5 bases and J 6 bases; bases outside gene matches: 6. The CDR3 spans 15 residues. In DNA form, the CDR3 reads TGCAGCGTTCGCGGACTAGCGGGAGTCTCCGGGGAGCTGTTTTTT. Translation gives CSVRGLAGVSGELFF.

Details on this clone: The junction departs from the called germline gene at one end, perhaps through a read error. V is TRBV4-1 and J is TRBJ1-4; D is unclear. CDR3 length: 15 amino acids. Germline lookup yields CDR1 MGHRA and CDR2 YSYEKL. The CDR3 DNA reads TGCGCCAACAGCCAAGATGGCGGACGAAGTGAAAAACTGTTTTTT. Amino acids: CANSQDGGRSEKLFF.

The table lists this clone with a few counts. V usage is TRBV12-3 or TRBV12-4 and J usage is TRBJ1-2; 8 positions agree with TRBD1. The V gene end was trimmed by 6 bases and the J gene end by 8 bases; junction bases not matched to a gene: 8. The CDR3 loop spans 13 amino acids. CDR3 amino acids: CASSYRGSGGYTF. In DNA, the CDR3 is TGTGCCAGCAGCTACAGGGGGTCAGGAGGCTACACCTTC.

This clone occurred a few times. The rearrangement links TRBV2 to TRBJ2-1; no firm D call. Germline CDR1 is SNHLY and CDR2 is FYNNEI. The CDR3 length is 15 residues. V was shortened by 7 bases and J by 0 bases, with 13 bases between the two germline ends. In nucleotides, the CDR3 is TGTGCCAGCAATCGCCCGGCAAGCTCCTACAATGAGCAGTTCTTC. It is translated as CASNRPASSYNEQFF.

The gene calls are TRBV6-5 and TRBJ1-5, with D maybe TRBD1 (5 bases). This CDR3 comprises 15 residues. CDR1 is MNHEY and CDR2 is SVGAGI in the germline V gene. V gave up 2 bases and J gave up 7 bases, with 15 bases separating them. For the CDR3, the DNA is TGTGCCAGCAGTTACGCGGCAGGGATGGGCCAGCCCCAGCATTTT. It codes for CASSYAAGMGQPQHF.

This clone has only one observation. The rearrangement links TRBV28 to TRBJ2-7; D remains ambiguous. This CDR3 spans 13 amino acids. CDR1 is MDHEN and CDR2 is SYDVKM in the germline V gene. The ends were cut back, 7 bases at V and 2 bases at J, with 12 bases in the middle. This CDR3 is CASKSDLPYEQYF. The CDR3 nucleotides are TGTGCCAGCAAATCGGACCTACCCTACGAGCAGTACTTC.

The CDR3 DNA reads TGTGCCAGCAGCTCCTACAGGGGGCGCCCCTACGAGCAGTACTTC. This encodes CASSSYRGRPYEQYF. V is TRBV7-2 and J is TRBJ2-7, with TRBD1 matching over 9 bases. Per germline, CDR1 SGHTA and CDR2 FQGNSA. The CDR3 totals 15 residues. The J segment lost 2 bases and the V segment lost 4 bases, leaving 6 bases of the junction unmatched.

This CDR3 reads CASRTDHAQETQYF. In DNA, the CDR3 is TGTGCCAGTCGAACTGATCATGCCCAAGAGACCCAGTACTTC. This rearrangement joins TRBV5-5 to TRBJ2-5; the D is unclear. Trimming removed 8 bases at V and 1 base at J, with 15 bases between. Germline CDR1 reads SGHKS; CDR2 reads YYEKEE (reference sequence). This CDR3 spans 14 amino acids.

This rearrangement joins TRBV21-1 to TRBJ1-5; the D call TRBD1 from the table was never checked on the DNA. TRBV21-1 is recorded as a pseudogene. This CDR3 contains 14 residues. The DNA for the CDR3 is TGTGCCAGCAGCACGACAGGGGACGGTCAGCCCCAGCATTTT. Translated, it gives CASSTTGDGQPQHF.

The chain links TRBV9 to TRBJ2-2; 7 nucleotides agree with TRBD1. In germline, CDR1 is SGDLS, CDR2 YYNGEE. The junction had 2 bases not matched to a gene; V was cut back by 2 bases and J by 1 base. CDR3 length: 15 residues. CDR3 coding DNA: TGTGCCAGCAGCGTCGGGACAGTGAACACCGGGGAGCTGTTTTTT. Translated, it gives CASSVGTVNTGELFF.

The V and J genes are TRBV11-2 and TRBJ1-1; possibly TRBD1 for D (5 bases). Germline loops: CDR1 SGHAT, CDR2 FQNNGV. This CDR3 comprises 14 residues. Trimming shortened V by 3 bases and J by 4 bases, and 12 bases separated the two germline ends. The CDR3 reads CASSLSGGPTEAFF. DNA for the CDR3: TGTGCCAGCAGCTTGTCTGGGGGACCCACTGAAGCTTTCTTT. Together with reference TRBV11-2 and TRBJ1-1, the CDR3 gives the full variable domain: EAGVAQSPRYKIIEKRQSVAFWCNPISGHATLYWYQQILGQGPKLLIQFQNNGVVDDSQLPKDRFSAERLKGVDSTLKIQPAKLEDSAVYLCASSLSGGPTEAFFGQGTRLTVV.

The J gene is TRBJ1-5, the V gene TRBV7-2; D uncertain. The CDR3 runs 13 residues. The germline V gene has CDR1 SGHTA and CDR2 FQGNSA. V dropped 7 bases and J dropped 0 bases, with 7 bases sitting between them. In DNA, the CDR3 is TGTGCCAGCACCAAGGATAGCAATCAGCCCCAGCATTTT. Its translation: CASTKDSNQPQHF.

The chain combines TRBV4-1 with TRBJ2-7; 10 positions agree with TRBD2. CDR3 length: 16 residues. Germline CDR1 is MGHRA and CDR2 is YSYEKL. Losses at the gene ends were 1 base for V and 3 bases for J; bases not matched to a gene: 6. DNA for the CDR3: TGCGCCAGCAGCCAAGCAGGACTAGCGGTTTTCTACGAGCAGTACTTC. Its translation: CASSQAGLAVFYEQYF.

This clone has a handful of counts. The chain carries TRBV6-1 and TRBJ1-3; TRBD1 is a possible D gene (6 bases). Germline CDR1 reads MNHNS; CDR2 reads SASEGT. CDR3 size: 16 residues. V lost 3 bases, J lost 7 bases, and 19 bases lay in between. The CDR3 here is CASSDGQGSERNTIYF. DNA for the CDR3: TGTGCCAGCAGTGACGGGCAGGGGTCGGAACGGAACACCATATATTTT.

The chain employs TRBV21-1 and TRBJ2-3; no DNA check was done on the table's D call, TRBD2. TRBV21-1 is shown as a pseudogene. The CDR3 consists of 18 residues. CDR3 in DNA: TGTGCCAGCAGCAAACTGACTTGGACTAGACTGTGCACAGATACGCAGTATTTT. Its protein is CASSKLTWTRLCTDTQYF.